The 8 T cell receptor beta chains below all came from one sample that was sequenced in a study of T cell responses to AZD1222 COVID-19 vaccine. Generated by immunoSEQ multiplex PCR, the TCRdb table keeps only in-frame clones and is missing some. The table includes some 130,000 clones, 75% to 95% detected once. The sample in question was peripheral blood, obtained on day 0 of AZD1222 vaccination. Receptor source: an adult in good health.

The chain joins TRBV7-6 to TRBJ2-1; D unresolved. Trimming left V 1 base short and J 9 bases short, with 10 bases between. CDR3 size: 13 residues. Germline lookup yields CDR1 SGHVS and CDR2 FNYEAQ. The DNA of the CDR3 is TGTGCCAGCAGCTTAGGCCCGGGTACTGAGCAGTTCTTC. Protein sequence: CASSLGPGTEQFF.

This rearrangement joins TRBV13 to TRBJ2-7; TRBD1 might be the D (6 bases). There are 15 residues in the CDR3. Germline V lookup: CDR1 PRHDT, CDR2 FYEKMQ (reference sequence). V was clipped by 5 bases and J by 2 bases, with 16 bases between them. The CDR3 spells CASSPPAGETYEQYF. DNA of the CDR3: TGTGCCAGCAGCCCCCCCGCAGGGGAGACCTACGAGCAGTACTTC.

V is TRBV5-4 and J is TRBJ1-4; the D gene is possibly TRBD1 (6 bases). The V and J ends lost 0 bases and 11 bases respectively, with 17 bases between them. The CDR3 totals 15 residues. CDR1 SGHNT and CDR2 YYREEE come from the germline V gene (reference sequence). The CDR3 nucleotides read TGTGCCAGCAGCTTGGGGGGGGCCGGCAATGGGAAACTGTTTTTT. Its translation: CASSLGGAGNGKLFF.

This rearrangement joins TRBV27 to TRBJ1-6; D is possibly TRBD1 (6 bases). Trimming took 0 bases from V and 7 from J, leaving 7 bases between them. Per the germline V gene, CDR1 is MNHEY and CDR2 is SMNVEV (reference sequence). CDR3 length: 14 residues. CDR3 residues: CASSLSRGNSPLHF. CDR3 bases: TGTGCCAGCAGTTTATCCAGGGGCAATTCACCCCTCCACTTT.

The chain has TRBV7-9 and TRBJ1-6; possible D gene TRBD1, 5 bases. The V gene lost 2 bases and the J gene lost 10 bases, with 15 bases spanning the gap. This CDR3 has 15 residues. CDR1 and CDR2 (germline): SEHNR, FQNEAQ (reference sequence). Here the CDR3 reads CASSLRGEGGSPLHF. CDR3 DNA: TGTGCCAGCAGCTTAAGAGGGGAGGGTGGATCACCCCTCCACTTT.

This clone appeared a few times. This chain uses TRBV6-4 with TRBJ2-1; 7 bases align to TRBD2. The CDR3 spans 15 residues. The junction had 9 bases not matched to a gene; V was cut back by 2 bases and J by 8 bases. Germline-derived CDR1 and CDR2 are MRHNA and SNTAGT. CDR3 nucleotide sequence: TGTGCCAGCAGTGACGTAGGCGGGAGTCTCGATGAGCAGTTCTTC. It specifies CASSDVGGSLDEQFF.

The chain combines TRBV5-4 with TRBJ2-6; D is uncertain. V gave up 0 bases and J gave up 0 bases, with 4 bases separating them. This CDR3 is built from 15 residues. The germline CDR1 and CDR2 sequences are SGHNT and YYREEE (reference sequence). In DNA, the CDR3 is TGTGCCAGCAGCTTGGAAGACTCTGGGGCCAACGTCCTGACTTTC. It translates to CASSLEDSGANVLTF.

The V call is TRBV21-1, the J call TRBJ1-5. TRBV21-1 is a recognized pseudogene. The CDR3 is made up of 17 amino acids. CDR3 region: CASSKVPGLPSNQPQHF. The CDR3 region has the DNA TGTGCCAGCAGCAAAGTTCCGGGGCTCCCTAGCAATCAGCCCCAGCATTTT.